This T cell receptor beta chain is drawn from a study of CD8 T cells in Susac syndrome. General study findings and limits: The TCR sequencing and HLA analysis in the study involved a relatively small number of individuals, as the study acknowledged.

RNA was extracted with the RNeasy kit, and a quantity of about 0.45 to 1 ug was reverse transcribed using random hexamers. TCRdb redid the calling of the immunoSEQ multiplex PCR reads with MiXCR, one entry per CDR3 protein. The sample has about 140,000 distinct CDR3 sequences, approximately 93% seen once. Sequencing targeted TCR beta in T cells from blood (CD8+ and CD4+). Healthy donors served as age- and sex-matched controls. In regard to this clonotype: Its matching antigen is unknown.

Sequencing was performed on CD4+ T cells from PBMCs. The receptor's source is a human donor in good health.

The CDR3 DNA reads as TGTGCCAGCAGCTTAAACACGGGACAGGGGGCAGATACGCAGTATTTT. This encodes CASSLNTGQGADTQYF. The genes are TRBV7-9 and TRBJ2-3; 11 nucleotides line up with TRBD1. Losses at the gene ends were 2 bases for V and 4 bases for J; bases not matched to a gene: 5. Per germline, CDR1 SEHNR and CDR2 FQNEAQ (reference sequence). The CDR3 loop spans 16 amino acids.